The 23 T cell receptor beta chains listed next were all sequenced from one sample in a study of long-term antiretroviral therapy in people with HIV (dated by TCRdb to the early 2020s). The immunoSEQ hsTCRB v3.0 assay was used at survey level resolution to sequence the TRB variable region. Held by TCRdb, this immuneACCESS table contains in-frame sequences only and omits some clones. Under half of the omission traces to an unresolved V gene where checked; the cause of the rest is unknown. The sample table shows over 30,000 clones, and roughly 77% are seen once. The leading ten clones occupy about 3% of the sample. The source material was unsorted PBMCs, sampled 1.9 years after starting antiretroviral therapy. These receptors came from a man between 18 and 29 years old with HIV.

This chain joins TRBV10-3 and TRBJ2-5, with D possibly called TRBD1 or TRBD2 (7 bases each). Germline-derived CDR1 and CDR2 are ENHRY and SYGVKD. The CDR3 contains 13 residues. The germline V and J ends were trimmed by 8 bases and 4 bases, with 14 bases remaining between them. The CDR3 loop reads CAIGQGGRETQYF. The CDR3 DNA is TGTGCCATCGGGCAGGGGGGGCGAGAGACCCAGTACTTC.

The chain combines TRBV7-2 with TRBJ2-7; TRBD1 might be the D (6 bases). The V end lost 5 bases, the J end lost 2 bases, and 16 bases lay between the germline ends. The CDR3 contains 15 residues. Germline V gene sequence: CDR1 SGHTA, CDR2 FQGNSA. The DNA of the CDR3 is TGTGCCAGCAGCATTACTCCGGGACAAGCCTACGAGCAGTACGTC. Its translation: CASSITPGQAYEQYV.

V and J are TRBV5-1 and TRBJ2-7; D possibly corresponds to TRBD1 (5 bases). The CDR3 contains 12 residues. Germline values: CDR1 SGHRS, CDR2 YFSETQ. Trimming left V 1 base short and J 5 bases short, with 7 bases between. CDR3 protein: CASSLSQDEQYF. The CDR3, as DNA: TGCGCCAGCAGCTTGTCACAGGACGAGCAGTACTTC.

This chain joins TRBV19 and TRBJ1-5; D may be TRBD1 (6 bases). The V end lost 5 bases, the J end lost 8 bases, and 19 bases lay between the germline ends. CDR1 is LNHDA and CDR2 is SQIVND in the germline V gene (reference sequence). The CDR3 extends over 15 amino acids. The CDR3 bases are TGTGCCAGTAGTCCGCGGAACAGGGAAAGGGAGCCCCAGCATTTT. Translation: CASSPRNREREPQHF.

This chain links TRBV2 with TRBJ2-7; 7 positions agree with TRBD1. The V gene's germline CDR1 is SNHLY and CDR2 FYNNEI. V trimming: 8 bases; J trimming: 3 bases; junction bases outside the gene matches: 7. The CDR3 runs 13 residues. As DNA, the CDR3 is TGTGCCAGCTCCGGGACAGCCGACTACGAGCAGTACTTC. It yields the protein CASSGTADYEQYF.

In DNA, the CDR3 is TGTGCCAGCAGCGAGACACCGGGGGAGACCCAGTACTTC. This sequence encodes CASSETPGETQYF. This chain uses TRBV7-9 with TRBJ2-5, with TRBD2 as a possible D gene (5 bases). The V end lost 5 bases, the J end lost 5 bases, and 12 bases lay between the germline ends. There are 13 residues in the CDR3. Germline values: CDR1 SEHNR, CDR2 FQNEAQ (reference sequence). Complete variable domain (other parts from reference TRBV7-9 and TRBJ2-5): DTGVSQNPRHKITKRGQNVTFRCDPISEHNRLYWYRQTLGQGPEFLTYFQNEAQLEKSRLLSDRFSAERPKGSFSTLEIQRTEQGDSAMYLCASSETPGETQYFGPGTRLLVL.

The V gene is TRBV7-6, the J gene TRBJ1-1, with 10 bases aligning to TRBD1. Germline V gives CDR1 SGHVS, CDR2 FNYEAQ. The ends lost 4 bases at V and 4 bases at J; junction bases unmatched: 9. This CDR3 has 16 residues. CDR3 residues: CASSSATGGWSTEAFF. CDR3 coding DNA: TGTGCCAGCAGCTCCGCGACAGGGGGCTGGAGCACTGAAGCTTTCTTT.

The chain is built from TRBV11-2 and TRBJ2-2; 8 bases line up with TRBD2. Per the germline V gene, CDR1 is SGHAT and CDR2 is FQNNGV. V was clipped by 7 bases and J by 4 bases; unmatched bases: 11. This CDR3 is built from 16 residues. The CDR3 DNA follows: TGTGCCAGCATCCCCCCGGGGGGGGCGTTCACCGGGGAGCTGTTTTTT. Translated: CASIPPGGAFTGELFF.

The rearrangement links TRBV2 to TRBJ1-5; D is ambiguous. The CDR3 sequence is 14 residues long. Per the germline V gene, CDR1 is SNHLY and CDR2 is FYNNEI. Trimming shortened V by 2 bases and J by 3 bases, and 8 bases separated the two germline ends. The CDR3: CASSELLVNQPQHF. CDR3 nucleotide sequence: TGTGCCAGCAGTGAATTGTTAGTCAATCAGCCCCAGCATTTT.

This chain links TRBV2 with TRBJ2-7, with 9 bases identical to TRBD1. CDR1 is SNHLY and CDR2 is FYNNEI in the germline V gene. V was pared by 5 bases and J by 3 bases, with 5 bases of the junction left unmatched. The CDR3 runs 14 residues. The DNA of the CDR3 is TGTGCCAGCAGTCCCGACAGGGGGGACTACGAGCAGTACTTC. This sequence encodes CASSPDRGDYEQYF.

The chain joins TRBV4-1 to TRBJ1-1; TRBD1 matches at 7 bases. Trimming cost V 0 bases and J 6 bases; bases outside gene matches: 13. The CDR3 has 17 amino acids. The germline V gene encodes CDR1 MGHRA and CDR2 YSYEKL. CDR3 sequence reads: CASSQDGRQGPPAEAFF. The CDR3 nucleotides read TGCGCCAGCAGCCAAGATGGGAGACAGGGACCGCCCGCTGAAGCTTTCTTT.

Only a few counts were recorded for this clone. The V call is TRBV2, the J call TRBJ1-1; 8 bases are a match to TRBD1. The germline V gene encodes CDR1 SNHLY and CDR2 FYNNEI. The J segment lost 3 bases and the V segment lost 10 bases, leaving 4 bases of the junction unmatched. This CDR3 has 12 residues. CDR3 DNA sequence: TGTGCCACCAAGACAGGGGACACTGAAGCTTTCTTT. This translates into CATKTGDTEAFF.

The chain employs TRBV2 and TRBJ1-6; weak D call: TRBD1 (6 bases). The CDR3 covers 15 residues. V gave up 1 base and J gave up 12 bases, with 16 bases separating them. Per the germline V gene, CDR1 is SNHLY and CDR2 is FYNNEI. DNA of the CDR3: TGTGCCAGCAGTGAAGGCTGGGGGCGTACGGAACCCCTCCACTTT. This encodes CASSEGWGRTEPLHF. Looking up the rest from reference TRBV2 and TRBJ1-6 gives the full variable domain: EPEVTQTPSHQVTQMGQEVILRCVPISNHLYFYWYRQILGQKVEFLVSFYNNEISEKSEIFDDQFSVERPDGSNFTLKIRSTKLEDSAMYFCASSEGWGRTEPLHFGNGTRLTVT.

CDR3 sequence (DNA): TGTGCCACCAGCAGAGAGGACAGGCTATATCAGCCCCAGCATTTT. Its protein is CATSREDRLYQPQHF. The V gene is TRBV15, the J gene TRBJ1-5; 7 bases are shared with TRBD1. This CDR3 contains 15 residues. The junction had 4 bases not matched to a gene; V was cut back by 0 bases and J by 5 bases. From germline, CDR1 is LNHNV and CDR2 YYDKDF (reference sequence).

The chain employs TRBV27 and TRBJ2-5; D is possibly TRBD2 (6 bases). CDR3 length equals 15 residues. V was cut by 8 bases and J by 1 base, with 17 bases left in between. Germline V lookup: CDR1 MNHEY, CDR2 SMNVEV (reference sequence). This CDR3 reads CASRTNGGTQETQYF. The CDR3 DNA is TGTGCCAGCCGCACCAATGGAGGGACCCAAGAGACCCAGTACTTC.

The V gene is TRBV7-5, the J gene TRBJ2-5. TRBV7-5 is deemed a pseudogene. The CDR3 extends over 12 amino acids. The CDR3 DNA reads TGTGCCAGAAGCTTAGAGCAAGAGACCCAGTACTTC. It translates to CARSLEQETQYF.

This chain links TRBV18 with TRBJ1-1, with D uncertain. V lost 3 bases to trimming and J lost 4 bases, with 12 bases between them. The CDR3 length is 14 residues. Germline V gene lookup returns CDR1 KGHSH and CDR2 LQKENI. The CDR3 coding sequence is TGTGCCAGCTCACCGGCAGCCAAGGGCACTGAAGCTTTCTTT. Translation: CASSPAAKGTEAFF.

The chain recombines TRBV6-4 with TRBJ2-2; D possibly corresponds to TRBD1 (6 bases). Trimming took off 2 bases at V and 4 bases at J, with 11 bases between the two ends. The CDR3 contains 15 residues. Germline V gene sequence: CDR1 MRHNA, CDR2 SNTAGT. The CDR3 is CASSDTLGGTGELFF. The DNA of the CDR3 is TGTGCCAGCAGTGACACCCTAGGGGGCACCGGGGAGCTGTTTTTT.

The J gene is TRBJ1-2, the V gene TRBV5-6, with 9 bases fitting TRBD1. CDR1 is SGHDT, CDR2 YYEEEE, per germline. This CDR3 has 14 residues. The J segment lost 2 bases and the V segment lost 4 bases, leaving 3 bases of the junction unmatched. CDR3 sequence: CASSGQGINYGYTF. The CDR3 nucleotides read TGTGCCAGCAGCGGACAGGGGATAAACTATGGCTACACCTTC.

The chain uses TRBV6-5 and TRBJ2-4; D may be TRBD1 (5 bases). The CDR3 contains 14 residues. Germline V CDR1 and CDR2: MNHEY, SVGAGI. V shed 6 bases and J shed 4 bases, with 13 bases lying between them. The CDR3 reads CASSRDRDKNIQYF. CDR3 in DNA: TGTGCCAGCAGCCGCGACAGAGATAAAAACATTCAGTACTTC.

This sequence joins TRBV19 and TRBJ2-3; D might be TRBD2 (5 bases). Trimming left V 6 bases short and J 2 bases short, with 9 bases between. The germline V gene has CDR1 LNHDA and CDR2 SQIVND (reference sequence). CDR3 size: 13 residues. CDR3: CASRMTITDTQYF. The CDR3 nucleotides are TGTGCCAGTAGGATGACTATCACAGATACGCAGTATTTT. Combining the CDR3 with reference TRBV19 and TRBJ2-3 gives the whole variable domain DGGITQSPKYLFRKEGQNVTLSCEQNLNHDAMYWYRQDPGQGLRLIYYSQIVNDFQKGDIAEGYSVSREKKESFPLTVTSAQKNPTAFYLCASRMTITDTQYFGPGTRLTVL.

The CDR3 DNA is TGTGCCAGCAGCCCAACTAGCGGGGGGGTGGCAGATACGCAGTATTTT. It encodes CASSPTSGGVADTQYF. The V gene is TRBV7-9, the J gene TRBJ2-3; TRBD2 matches at 13 bases. V lost 5 bases to trimming and J lost 4 bases; unmatched junction nucleotides: 6. Germline V gene sequence: CDR1 SEHNR, CDR2 FQNEAQ (reference sequence). This CDR3 has 16 amino acids.

V gene TRBV5-1 combines with J gene TRBJ1-1; D remains ambiguous. Per the germline V gene, CDR1 is SGHRS and CDR2 is YFSETQ. The V end was cut by 0 bases, the J end by 2 bases, with 11 bases between. There are 15 residues in the CDR3. This CDR3 is CASSLATWPNTEAFF. The CDR3 DNA follows: TGCGCCAGCAGCTTGGCTACTTGGCCTAACACTGAAGCTTTCTTT.